This T cell receptor beta chain was sequenced in a study of T-cell memory formation after mild COVID-19. On the study more broadly: Largely, the TCR clusters proved donor specific. General study points: Memory from before infection featured some responding clones, which suggests cross-reactive memory joined.

TCRdb recomputed calls from the 5' RACE reads with MiXCR, one row per CDR3 protein. Here the sample spans roughly 480,000 distinct CDR3 sequences, around 27% being singletons. As to this clonotype: Its antigen remains unidentified.

The germline V gene has CDR1 LGHNA and CDR2 YSLEER. This CDR3 contains 16 residues. V dropped 1 base and J dropped 0 bases, with 13 bases sitting between them. V usage is TRBV4-3 and J usage is TRBJ2-7, with a weak D call TRBD1 (5 bases). Sequenced input: PBMCs or a T cell subset sorted from them (not recorded which). This receptor was obtained from an adult woman who had mild COVID-19 (a few samples of this study predate the infection). Cell type and time point are not known. The CDR3, as DNA: TGCGCCAGCAGCCAAGCCAGGGCCACCTTCTCCTACGAGCAGTACTTC. Its translation: CASSQARATFSYEQYF.